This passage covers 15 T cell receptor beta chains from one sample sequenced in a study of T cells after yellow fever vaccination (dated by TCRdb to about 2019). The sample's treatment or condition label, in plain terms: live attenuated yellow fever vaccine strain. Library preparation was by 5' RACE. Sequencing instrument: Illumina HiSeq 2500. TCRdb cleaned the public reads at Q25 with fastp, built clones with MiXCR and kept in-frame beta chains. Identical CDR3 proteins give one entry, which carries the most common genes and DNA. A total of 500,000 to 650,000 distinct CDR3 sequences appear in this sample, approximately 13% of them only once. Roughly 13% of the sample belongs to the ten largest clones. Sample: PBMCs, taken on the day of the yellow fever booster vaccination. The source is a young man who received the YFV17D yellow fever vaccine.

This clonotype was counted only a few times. The CDR3 loop reads CAVKGGPSNQPQHF. The CDR3 DNA reads TGTGCCGTTAAAGGGGGACCTAGCAATCAGCCCCAGCATTTT. The chain employs TRBV19 and TRBJ1-5; perhaps TRBD1 as D (6 bases). Trimming removed 11 bases at V and 0 bases at J, with 14 bases between. Germline lookup yields CDR1 LNHDA and CDR2 SQIVND (reference sequence). The CDR3 is made up of 14 amino acids.

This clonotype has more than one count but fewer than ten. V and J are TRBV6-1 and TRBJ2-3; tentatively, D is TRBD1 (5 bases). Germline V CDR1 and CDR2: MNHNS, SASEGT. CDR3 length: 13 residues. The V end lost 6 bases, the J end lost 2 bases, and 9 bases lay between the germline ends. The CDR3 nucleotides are TGTGCCAGCAGGGACATAGCCACAGATACGCAGTATTTT. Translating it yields CASRDIATDTQYF.

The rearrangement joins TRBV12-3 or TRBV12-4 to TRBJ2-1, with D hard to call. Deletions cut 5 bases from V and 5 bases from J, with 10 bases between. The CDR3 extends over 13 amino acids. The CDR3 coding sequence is TGTGCCAGCAGTACAACTGGAAACAATGAGCAGTTCTTC. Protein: CASSTTGNNEQFF.

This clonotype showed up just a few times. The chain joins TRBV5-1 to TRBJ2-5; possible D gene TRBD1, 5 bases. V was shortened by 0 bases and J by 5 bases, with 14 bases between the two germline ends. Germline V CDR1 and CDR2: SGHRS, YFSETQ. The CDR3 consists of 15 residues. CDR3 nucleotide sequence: TGCGCCAGCAGCTTGGTGTGGGCAGGGCGGGAGACCCAGTACTTC. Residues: CASSLVWAGRETQYF.

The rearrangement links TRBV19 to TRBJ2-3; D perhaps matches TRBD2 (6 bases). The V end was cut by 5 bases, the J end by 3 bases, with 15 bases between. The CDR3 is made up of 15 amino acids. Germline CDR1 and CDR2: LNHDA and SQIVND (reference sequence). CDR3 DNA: TGTGCCAGTAGTCGTAGCGGCCTACGAACAGATACGCAGTATTTT. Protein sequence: CASSRSGLRTDTQYF. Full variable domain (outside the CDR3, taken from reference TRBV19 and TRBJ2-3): DGGITQSPKYLFRKEGQNVTLSCEQNLNHDAMYWYRQDPGQGLRLIYYSQIVNDFQKGDIAEGYSVSREKKESFPLTVTSAQKNPTAFYLCASSRSGLRTDTQYFGPGTRLTVL.

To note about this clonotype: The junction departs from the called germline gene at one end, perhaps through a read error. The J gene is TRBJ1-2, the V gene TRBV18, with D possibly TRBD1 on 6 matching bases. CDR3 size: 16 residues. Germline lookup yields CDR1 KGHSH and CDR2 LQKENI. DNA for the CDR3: TGTGCCAGCTCTCCACCTGGACAGATATCTAACTATGGCTACACCTTC. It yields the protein CASSPPGQISNYGYTF.

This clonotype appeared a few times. The CDR3 nucleotides read TGTGCCAGCAGGAGGACTAGCGGGAGTAGGTACGAGCAGTACTTC. Translation gives CASRRTSGSRYEQYF. This chain connects TRBV27 to TRBJ2-7; TRBD2 agrees at 13 bases. V lost 6 bases, J lost 4 bases, and 6 bases stayed unmatched. The CDR3 totals 15 residues. CDR1 is MNHEY, CDR2 SMNVEV, per germline (reference sequence).

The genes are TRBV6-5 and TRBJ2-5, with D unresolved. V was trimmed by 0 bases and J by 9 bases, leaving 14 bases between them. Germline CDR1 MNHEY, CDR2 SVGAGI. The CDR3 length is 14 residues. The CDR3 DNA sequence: TGTGCCAGCAGTTACTCGACACCCGGTGGGGCCCAGTACTTC. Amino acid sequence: CASSYSTPGGAQYF.

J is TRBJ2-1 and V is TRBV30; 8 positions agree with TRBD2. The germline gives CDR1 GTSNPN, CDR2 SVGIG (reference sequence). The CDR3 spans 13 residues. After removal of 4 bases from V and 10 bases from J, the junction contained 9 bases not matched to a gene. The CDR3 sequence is CAWNGRARVEQFF. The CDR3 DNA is TGTGCCTGGAACGGGAGGGCACGGGTCGAGCAGTTCTTC.

The CDR3 loop reads CASSPRTGGITQYF. The CDR3 bases are TGTGCCAGCAGTCCCCGGACAGGCGGTATAACCCAGTACTTC. V usage is TRBV27 and J usage is TRBJ2-5; 7 bases line up with TRBD1. Germline V gene lookup returns CDR1 MNHEY and CDR2 SMNVEV (reference sequence). CDR3 length equals 14 residues. V lost 5 bases to trimming and J lost 8 bases; unmatched junction nucleotides: 11.

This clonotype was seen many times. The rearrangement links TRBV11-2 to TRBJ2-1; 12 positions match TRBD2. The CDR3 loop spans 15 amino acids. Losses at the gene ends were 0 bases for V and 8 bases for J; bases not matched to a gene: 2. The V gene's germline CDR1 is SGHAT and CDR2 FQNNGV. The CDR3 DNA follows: TGTGCCAGCAGCTTAGAGACTAGCGGGAGCCATGAGCAGTTCTTC. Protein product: CASSLETSGSHEQFF.

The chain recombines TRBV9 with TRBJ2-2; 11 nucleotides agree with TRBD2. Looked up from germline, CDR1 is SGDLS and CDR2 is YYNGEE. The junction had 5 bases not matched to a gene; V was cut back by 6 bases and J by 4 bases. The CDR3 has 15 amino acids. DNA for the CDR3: TGTGCCAGCAATCGGCTAGCGGGAGGCACCGGGGAGCTGTTTTTT. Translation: CASNRLAGGTGELFF. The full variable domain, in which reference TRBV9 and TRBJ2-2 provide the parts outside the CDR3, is DSGVTQTPKHLITATGQRVTLRCSPRSGDLSVYWYQQSLDQGLQFLIQYYNGEERAKGNILERFSAQQFPDLHSELNLSSLELGDSALYFCASNRLAGGTGELFFGEGSRLTVL.

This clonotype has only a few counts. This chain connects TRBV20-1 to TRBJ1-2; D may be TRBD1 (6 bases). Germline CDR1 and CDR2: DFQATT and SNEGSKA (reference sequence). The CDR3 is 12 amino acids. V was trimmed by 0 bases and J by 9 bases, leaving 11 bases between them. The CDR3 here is CSARDGGLSYTF. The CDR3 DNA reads TGCAGTGCTAGAGATGGGGGCCTCAGCTACACCTTC.

The DNA for the CDR3 is TGTGCCAGCTCACCGGCCGGAAAAGAGACTGAAGCTTTCTTT. Translation: CASSPAGKETEAFF. The V and J genes are TRBV18 and TRBJ1-1; D is unresolved. Between the trimmed V and J ends, which lost 3 bases and 5 bases, there was a span of 13 bases. Looked up from germline, CDR1 is KGHSH and CDR2 is LQKENI. The CDR3 sequence is 14 residues long.

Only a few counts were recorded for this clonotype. CDR3 sequence (DNA): TGCAGTGCTGTTCGGGGCTATGGCTACACCTTC. It yields the protein CSAVRGYGYTF. The chain links TRBV20-1 to TRBJ1-2; no reliable D call. Germline CDR1 reads DFQATT; CDR2 reads SNEGSKA (reference sequence). Trimming shortened V by 5 bases and J by 4 bases, and 8 bases separated the two germline ends. The CDR3 runs 11 residues.